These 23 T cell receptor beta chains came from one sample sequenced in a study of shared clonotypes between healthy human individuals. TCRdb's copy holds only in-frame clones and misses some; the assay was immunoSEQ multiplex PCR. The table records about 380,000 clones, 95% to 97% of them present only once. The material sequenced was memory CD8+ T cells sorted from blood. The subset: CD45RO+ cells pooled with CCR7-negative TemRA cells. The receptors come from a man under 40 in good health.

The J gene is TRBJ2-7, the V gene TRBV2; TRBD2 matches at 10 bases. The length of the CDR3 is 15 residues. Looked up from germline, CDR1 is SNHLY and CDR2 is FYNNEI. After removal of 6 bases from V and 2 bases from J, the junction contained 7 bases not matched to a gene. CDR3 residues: CASRIQREGTYEQYF. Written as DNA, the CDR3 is TGTGCCAGCAGAATCCAGCGGGAGGGAACCTACGAGCAGTACTTC.

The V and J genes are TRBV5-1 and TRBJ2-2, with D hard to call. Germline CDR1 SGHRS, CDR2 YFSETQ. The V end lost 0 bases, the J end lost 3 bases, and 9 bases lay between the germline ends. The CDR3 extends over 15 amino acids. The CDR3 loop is CASSLDPIDTGELFF. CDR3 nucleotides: TGCGCCAGCAGCTTGGATCCTATCGACACCGGGGAGCTGTTTTTT.

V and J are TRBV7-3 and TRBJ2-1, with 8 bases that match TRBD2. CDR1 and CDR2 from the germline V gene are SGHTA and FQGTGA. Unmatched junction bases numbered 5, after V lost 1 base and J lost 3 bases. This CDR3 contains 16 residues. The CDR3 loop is CASSLMGGLVYNEQFF. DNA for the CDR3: TGTGCCAGCAGCTTAATGGGGGGACTAGTCTACAATGAGCAGTTCTTC.

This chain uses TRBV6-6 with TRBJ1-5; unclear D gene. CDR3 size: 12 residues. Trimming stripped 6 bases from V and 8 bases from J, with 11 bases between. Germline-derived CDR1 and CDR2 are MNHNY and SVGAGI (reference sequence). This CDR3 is CASSPRREPQHF. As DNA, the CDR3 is TGTGCCAGCAGCCCGAGAAGGGAGCCCCAGCATTTT.

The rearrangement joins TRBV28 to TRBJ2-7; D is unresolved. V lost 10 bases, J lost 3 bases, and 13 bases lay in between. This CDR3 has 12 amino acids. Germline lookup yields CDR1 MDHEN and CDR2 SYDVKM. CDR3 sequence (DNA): TGTGCCACCCGTGGGGTCGACTACGAGCAGTACTTC. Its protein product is CATRGVDYEQYF.

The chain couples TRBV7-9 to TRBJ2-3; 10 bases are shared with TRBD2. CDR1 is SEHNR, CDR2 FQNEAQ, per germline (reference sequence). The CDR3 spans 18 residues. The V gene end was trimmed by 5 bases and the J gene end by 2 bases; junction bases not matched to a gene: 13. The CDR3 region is CASSAAGLAAYYTDTQYF. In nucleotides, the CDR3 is TGTGCCAGCAGCGCCGCCGGACTAGCGGCCTATTACACAGATACGCAGTATTTT.

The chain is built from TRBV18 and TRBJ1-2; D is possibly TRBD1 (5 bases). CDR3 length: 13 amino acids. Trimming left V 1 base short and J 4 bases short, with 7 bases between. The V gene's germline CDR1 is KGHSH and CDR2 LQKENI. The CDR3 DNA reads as TGTGCCAGCTCACCACAGGACACCTATGGCTACACCTTC. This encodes CASSPQDTYGYTF.

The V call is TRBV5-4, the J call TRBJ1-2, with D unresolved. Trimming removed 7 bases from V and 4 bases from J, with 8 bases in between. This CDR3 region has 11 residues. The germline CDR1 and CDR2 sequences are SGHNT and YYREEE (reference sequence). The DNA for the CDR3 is TGTGCCAGCGCCAAAGGCTATGGCTACACCTTC. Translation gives CASAKGYGYTF.

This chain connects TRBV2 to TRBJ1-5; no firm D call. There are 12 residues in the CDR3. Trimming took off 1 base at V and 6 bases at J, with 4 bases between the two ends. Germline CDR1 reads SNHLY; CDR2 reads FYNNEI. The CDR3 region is CASSEGRQPQHF. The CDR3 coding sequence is TGTGCCAGCAGTGAAGGACGTCAGCCCCAGCATTTT.

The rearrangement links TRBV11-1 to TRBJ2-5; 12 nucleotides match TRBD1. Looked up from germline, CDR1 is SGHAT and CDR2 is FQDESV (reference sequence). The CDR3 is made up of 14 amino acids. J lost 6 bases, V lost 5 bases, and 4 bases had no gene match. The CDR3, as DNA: TGTGCCAGCAGCACGGGACAGGGGGCGAAGACCCAGTACTTC. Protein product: CASSTGQGAKTQYF.

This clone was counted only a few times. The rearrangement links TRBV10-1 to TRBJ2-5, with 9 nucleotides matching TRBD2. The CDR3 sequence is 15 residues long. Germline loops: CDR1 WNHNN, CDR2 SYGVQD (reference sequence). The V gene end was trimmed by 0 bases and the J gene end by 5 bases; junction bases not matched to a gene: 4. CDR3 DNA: TGCGCCAGCAGTGAGTCGGCTAGCGGGACGGAGACCCAGTACTTC. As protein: CASSESASGTETQYF.

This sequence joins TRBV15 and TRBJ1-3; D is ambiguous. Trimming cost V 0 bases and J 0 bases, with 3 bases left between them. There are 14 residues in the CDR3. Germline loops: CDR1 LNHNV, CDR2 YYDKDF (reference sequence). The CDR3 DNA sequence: TGTGCCACCAGCAGAGACAGCTCTGGAAACACCATATATTTT. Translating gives CATSRDSSGNTIYF.

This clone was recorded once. CDR3 in DNA: TGTGCCAGCAGCCGCGGAGGATACAATGAGCAGTTCTTC. It is translated as CASSRGGYNEQFF. The V gene is TRBV11-3, the J gene TRBJ2-1, with D tentatively TRBD2 (5 bases). This CDR3 contains 13 residues. The V gene lost 5 bases and the J gene lost 4 bases, with 9 bases spanning the gap. CDR1 and CDR2 (germline): SGHNT, YENEEA.

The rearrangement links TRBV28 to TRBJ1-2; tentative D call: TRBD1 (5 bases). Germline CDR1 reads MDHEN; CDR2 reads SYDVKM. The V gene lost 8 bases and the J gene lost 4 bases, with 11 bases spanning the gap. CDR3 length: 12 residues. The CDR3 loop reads CASSRQSYGYTF. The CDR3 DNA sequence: TGTGCCAGCTCTCGACAGTCCTATGGCTACACCTTC.

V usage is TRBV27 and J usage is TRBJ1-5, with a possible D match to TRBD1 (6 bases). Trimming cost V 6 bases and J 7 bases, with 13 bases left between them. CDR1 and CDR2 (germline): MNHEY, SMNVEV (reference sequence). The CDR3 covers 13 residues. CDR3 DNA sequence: TGTGCCAGCAGATCGGGGGCGGGGCAGCCCCAGCATTTT. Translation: CASRSGAGQPQHF.

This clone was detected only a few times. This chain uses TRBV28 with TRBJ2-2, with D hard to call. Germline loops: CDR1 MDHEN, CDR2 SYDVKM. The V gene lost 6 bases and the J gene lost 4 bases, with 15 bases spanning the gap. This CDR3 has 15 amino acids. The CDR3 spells CASSPRVATTGELFF. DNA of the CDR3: TGTGCCAGCAGCCCCCGGGTGGCGACCACCGGGGAGCTGTTTTTT. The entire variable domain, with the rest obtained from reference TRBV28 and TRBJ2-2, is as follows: DVKVTQSSRYLVKRTGEKVFLECVQDMDHENMFWYRQDPGLGLRLIYFSYDVKMKEKGDIPEGYSVSREKKERFSLILESASTNQTSMYLCASSPRVATTGELFFGEGSRLTVL.

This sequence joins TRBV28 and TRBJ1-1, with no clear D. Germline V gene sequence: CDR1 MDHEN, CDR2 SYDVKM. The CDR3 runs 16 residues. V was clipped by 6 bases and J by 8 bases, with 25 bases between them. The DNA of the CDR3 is TGTGCCAGCAGGTTAGGCCTTAGGAGGCGAGAGTCCGAAGCTTTCTTT. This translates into CASRLGLRRRESEAFF.

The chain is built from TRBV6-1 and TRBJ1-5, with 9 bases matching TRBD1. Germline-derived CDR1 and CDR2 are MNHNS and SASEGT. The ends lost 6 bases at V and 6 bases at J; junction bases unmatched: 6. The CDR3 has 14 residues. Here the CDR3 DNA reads TGTGCCAGCAGCGGCGGGACAGGGCCTCAGCCCCAGCATTTT. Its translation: CASSGGTGPQPQHF.

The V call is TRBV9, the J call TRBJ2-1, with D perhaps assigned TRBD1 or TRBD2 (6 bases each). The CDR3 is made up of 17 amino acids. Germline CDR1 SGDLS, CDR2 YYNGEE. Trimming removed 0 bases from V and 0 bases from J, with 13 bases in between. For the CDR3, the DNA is TGTGCCAGCAGCGTAGGTGGGGGGCGAAGCTCCTACAATGAGCAGTTCTTC. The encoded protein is CASSVGGGRSSYNEQFF.

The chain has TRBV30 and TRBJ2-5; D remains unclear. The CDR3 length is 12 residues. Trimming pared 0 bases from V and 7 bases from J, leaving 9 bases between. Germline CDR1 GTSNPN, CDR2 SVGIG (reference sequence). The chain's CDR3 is CAWSVLGGTQYF. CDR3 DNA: TGTGCCTGGAGTGTACTTGGCGGGACCCAGTACTTC.

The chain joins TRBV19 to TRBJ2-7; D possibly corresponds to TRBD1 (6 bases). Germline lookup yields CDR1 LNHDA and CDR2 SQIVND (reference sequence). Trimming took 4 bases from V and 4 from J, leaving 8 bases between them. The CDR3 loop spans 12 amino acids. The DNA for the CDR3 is TGTGCCAGTAGTACCCAGGGGTACGAGCAGTACTTC. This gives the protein CASSTQGYEQYF.

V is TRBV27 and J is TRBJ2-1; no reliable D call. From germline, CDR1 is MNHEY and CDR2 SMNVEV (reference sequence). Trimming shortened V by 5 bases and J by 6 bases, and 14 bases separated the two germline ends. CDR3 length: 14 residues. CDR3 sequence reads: CASSPWGRANEQFF. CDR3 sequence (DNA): TGTGCCAGCAGTCCGTGGGGTAGGGCCAATGAGCAGTTCTTC.

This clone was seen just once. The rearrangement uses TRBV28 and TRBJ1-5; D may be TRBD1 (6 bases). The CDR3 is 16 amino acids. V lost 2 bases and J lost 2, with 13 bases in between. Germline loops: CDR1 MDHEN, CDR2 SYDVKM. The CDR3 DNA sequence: TGTGCCAGCAGTTTAGCAGGGGCGCCGCGCAATCAGCCCCAGCATTTT. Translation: CASSLAGAPRNQPQHF.